A single sample is the source of the 9 T cell receptor beta chains below, sequenced in a study of response to subunit inactivated influenza vaccine. A single record per CDR3 protein comes from TCRdb applying MiXCR to the RT-PCR reads. Of about 190,000 distinct CDR3 sequences in the sample, approximately 15% are singletons; the top ten hold about 28%. The sequencing here drew on CD8+ T cells sorted from PBMCs, taken around 5 days after vaccination. Source of these receptors: a man aged 50 to 60 who received an inactivated influenza vaccine.

V is TRBV25-1 and J is TRBJ1-5; D ambiguous. The germline V and J ends were trimmed by 8 bases and 4 bases, with 12 bases remaining between them. Germline CDR1 reads MGHDK; CDR2 reads SYGVNS. The CDR3 sequence is 13 residues long. CDR3 loop: CASGGEGNQPQHF. The DNA of the CDR3 is TGTGCCAGCGGCGGGGAGGGAAATCAGCCCCAGCATTTT.

This clonotype has a handful of counts. The genes are TRBV3-1 and TRBJ2-5, with 8 bases identical to TRBD2. V was pared by 0 bases and J by 5 bases, with 11 bases of the junction left unmatched. Germline values: CDR1 LGHDT, CDR2 YNNKEL (reference sequence). CDR3 length equals 17 residues. CDR3 amino acids: CASSQDLSGSGAETQYF. The CDR3 DNA reads as TGTGCCAGCAGCCAAGATCTCAGCGGGAGTGGGGCGGAGACCCAGTACTTC.

V usage is TRBV7-9 and J usage is TRBJ1-2; D unclear. The germline V and J ends were trimmed by 5 bases and 5 bases, with 21 bases remaining between them. Germline V gene data show CDR1 as SEHNR and CDR2 as FQNEAQ (reference sequence). The CDR3 spans 16 residues. CDR3 sequence: CASSRVGGDFPYGYTF. CDR3 DNA: TGTGCCAGCAGCCGTGTCGGCGGGGATTTCCCATATGGCTACACCTTC.

The chain combines TRBV7-9 with TRBJ1-1, with a possible D match to TRBD1 (5 bases). The CDR3 runs 16 residues. Trimming removed 5 bases from V and 6 bases from J, with 22 bases in between. Germline lookup yields CDR1 SEHNR and CDR2 FQNEAQ (reference sequence). Here the CDR3 DNA reads TGTGCCAGCAGCCGAGGAGGGGAAGGTACAGACGCTGAAGCTTTCTTT. Translation gives CASSRGGEGTDAEAFF.

This clonotype was counted between two and nine times. The chain couples TRBV15 to TRBJ2-1, with TRBD2 matching 13 bases. The CDR3 has 18 amino acids. Germline loops: CDR1 LNHNV, CDR2 YYDKDF (reference sequence). The junction had 11 bases not matched to a gene; V was cut back by 0 bases and J by 9 bases. The CDR3 sequence: CATSRDQTSGGLHGEQFF. CDR3 in DNA: TGTGCCACCAGCAGAGACCAGACTAGCGGGGGGCTCCATGGTGAGCAGTTCTTC.

This clonotype showed up just a few times. The V gene is TRBV27, the J gene TRBJ2-6; no clear D. The length of the CDR3 is 14 residues. From germline, CDR1 is MNHEY and CDR2 SMNVEV (reference sequence). Trimming removed 7 bases from V and 1 base from J, with 8 bases in between. The CDR3 sequence is CASMKASGANVLTF. The CDR3 DNA reads TGTGCCAGCATGAAAGCGTCTGGGGCCAACGTCCTGACTTTC.

This clonotype was detected only a few times. V is TRBV2 and J is TRBJ2-5, with a weak D call TRBD1 (6 bases). CDR1 and CDR2 (germline): SNHLY, FYNNEI. CDR3 length: 13 amino acids. Trimming took off 5 bases at V and 4 bases at J, with 11 bases between the two ends. CDR3 bases: TGTGCCAGCAGTCCGGGACACGGAGAGACCCAGTACTTC. The encoded protein is CASSPGHGETQYF. Full variable domain (rest looked up from reference TRBV2 and TRBJ2-5): EPEVTQTPSHQVTQMGQEVILRCVPISNHLYFYWYRQILGQKVEFLVSFYNNEISEKSEIFDDQFSVERPDGSNFTLKIRSTKLEDSAMYFCASSPGHGETQYFGPGTRLLVL.

The chain is built from TRBV6-2 or TRBV6-3 and TRBJ2-7, with 10 bases lining up with TRBD2. This CDR3 has 16 residues. Per the germline V gene, CDR1 is MNHEY and CDR2 is SVGEGT. Losses at the gene ends were 0 bases for V and 3 bases for J; bases not matched to a gene: 5. The CDR3 sequence is CASSYSELAGYYEQYF. The CDR3 DNA reads TGTGCCAGCAGTTACTCTGAACTAGCGGGGTACTACGAGCAGTACTTC.

This clonotype was found a few times. The V and J genes are TRBV9 and TRBJ2-2, with 9 nucleotides matching TRBD2. CDR1 SGDLS and CDR2 YYNGEE come from the germline V gene. This CDR3 is 16 amino acids long. The J segment lost 4 bases and the V segment lost 1 base, leaving 5 bases of the junction unmatched. CDR3 in DNA: TGTGCCAGCAGCGTATCTAGCGGGATAGGCACCGGGGAGCTGTTTTTT. Translating gives CASSVSSGIGTGELFF.